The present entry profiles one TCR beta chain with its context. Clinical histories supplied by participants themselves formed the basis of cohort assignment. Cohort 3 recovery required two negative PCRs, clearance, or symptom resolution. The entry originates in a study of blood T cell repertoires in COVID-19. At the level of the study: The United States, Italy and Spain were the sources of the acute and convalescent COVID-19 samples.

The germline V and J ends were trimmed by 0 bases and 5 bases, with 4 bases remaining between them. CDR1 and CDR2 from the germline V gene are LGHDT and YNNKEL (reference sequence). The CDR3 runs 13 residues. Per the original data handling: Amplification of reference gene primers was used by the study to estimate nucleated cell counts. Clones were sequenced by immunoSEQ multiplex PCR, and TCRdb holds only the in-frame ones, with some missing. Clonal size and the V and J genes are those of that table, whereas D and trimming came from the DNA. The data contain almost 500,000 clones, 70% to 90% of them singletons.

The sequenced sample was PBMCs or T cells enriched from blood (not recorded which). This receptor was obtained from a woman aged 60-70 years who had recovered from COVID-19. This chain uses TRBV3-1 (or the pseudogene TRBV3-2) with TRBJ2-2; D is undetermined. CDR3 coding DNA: TGTGCCAGCAGCCAAGACACTACCGGGGAGCTGTTTTTT. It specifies CASSQDTTGELFF.